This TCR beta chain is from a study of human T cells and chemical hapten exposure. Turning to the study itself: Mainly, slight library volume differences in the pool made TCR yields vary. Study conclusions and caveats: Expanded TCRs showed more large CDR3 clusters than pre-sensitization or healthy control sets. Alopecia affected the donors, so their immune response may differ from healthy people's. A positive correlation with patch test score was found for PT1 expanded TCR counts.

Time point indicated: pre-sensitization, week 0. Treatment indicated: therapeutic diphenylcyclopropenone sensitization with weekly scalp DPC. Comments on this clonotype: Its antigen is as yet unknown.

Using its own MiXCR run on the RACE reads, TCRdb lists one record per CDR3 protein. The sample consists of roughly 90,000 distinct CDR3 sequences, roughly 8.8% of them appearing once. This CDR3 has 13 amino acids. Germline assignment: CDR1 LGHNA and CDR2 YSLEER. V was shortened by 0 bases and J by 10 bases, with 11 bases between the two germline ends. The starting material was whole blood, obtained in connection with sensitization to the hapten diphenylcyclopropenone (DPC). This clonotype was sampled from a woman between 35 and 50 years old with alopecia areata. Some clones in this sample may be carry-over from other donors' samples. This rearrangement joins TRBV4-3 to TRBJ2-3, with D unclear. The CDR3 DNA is TGCGCCAGCAGCCAAGATGGTAATAGTGCGCAGTATTTT. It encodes CASSQDGNSAQYF.